This is a list of T cell receptor beta chains from one sample in a study of technical replicates of blood from a handful of donors. TCRdb's copy holds only in-frame clones and misses some; the assay was immunoSEQ multiplex PCR. Among just over 95,000 clones listed, 95% were seen once. The sequencing sample was made of T cells isolated from PBMCs. The receptors were sampled from a human donor in good health. Both conserved end residues are part of each CDR3. The order of the fields is D gene, V gene, J gene, clone size, CDR3 DNA, CDR3 protein. A D gene is named only where the DNA matches it firmly. Only some rows state a clone size, as once, few, many or a class for expanded clones.

>TRBD2|TRBV6-5|TRBJ2-5|.
TGTGCCAGCAGGAACCGGGAGGGGACCCAGTACTTC
CASRNREGTQYF
>.|TRBV6-5|TRBJ1-1|once
TGTGCCAGCAGTTACTCGAGTATATCAGGGGAAGCTTTCTTT
CASSYSSISGEAFF
>.|TRBV28|TRBJ2-5|.
TGTGCCAGCAGTTCACCAGGGGCTTGGGAGACCCAGTACTTC
CASSSPGAWETQYF
>.|TRBV9|TRBJ1-2|.
TGTGCCAGCAGCCCGACTTCGTCACGGGGGAGGTCAGGCTACACCTTC
CASSPTSSRGRSGYTF
>TRBD1|TRBV15|TRBJ1-4|.
TGTGCCACCAGCAACGACAGGGGGCGCGGAGAAAAACTGTTTTTT
CATSNDRGRGEKLFF
>TRBD1|TRBV19|TRBJ1-1|.
TGTGCCAGTATTCAAACAGGGGGCAAGGGGTCTGAAGCTTTCTTT
CASIQTGGKGSEAFF
>.|TRBV30|TRBJ1-2|.
TGTGCCTGGAGTGCTTTATATAGTGTTCGCTATGGCTACACCTTC
CAWSALYSVRYGYTF
>.|TRBV6-4|TRBJ2-3|.
TGTGCCAGCAGTGACTCTGACGGGAGCGATGCAGATACGCAGTATTTT
CASSDSDGSDADTQYF
>.|TRBV15|TRBJ2-3|.
TGTGCCACCAGCAGAGGAACGGGAACAGATACGCAGTATTTT
CATSRGTGTDTQYF
>TRBD1|TRBV7-9|TRBJ2-2|.
TGTGCCAGCAGCTTAACCACAGGGGGAACCGGGGAGCTGTTTTTT
CASSLTTGGTGELFF
>.|TRBV19|TRBJ1-2|once
TGTGCCAGTAGTACCTCCGGTCGGGGAGGTTTAGGCTACACCTTC
CASSTSGRGGLGYTF
>TRBD1|TRBV2|TRBJ2-2|.
TGTGCCAGCACGGGGACAGCGAACACCGGGGAGCTGTTTTTT
CASTGTANTGELFF
>.|TRBV7-9|TRBJ2-2|.
TGTGCCAGCAGCTCAGAGGAGAACACCGGGGAGCTGTTTTTT
CASSSEENTGELFF
>TRBD2|TRBV9|TRBJ2-1|.
TGTGCCAGCAGCTCTCAGCTAGCGGACAATGAGCAGTTCTTC
CASSSQLADNEQFF
>TRBD1|TRBV13|TRBJ2-7|once
TGTGCCAGCAGCCCTCGGGACAGGGGGGTCGAGCAGTACTTC
CASSPRDRGVEQYF
>.|TRBV21-1|TRBJ2-6|once
TGTGCCAGCAGCAAAGTGCGGTTCCAATTTCGGCCGGGTACTTCCTACTCTGGGGCCAACGTCCTGACTTTC
CASSKVRFQFRPGTSYSGANVLTF
>.|TRBV7-6|TRBJ2-7|.
TGTGCCAGCAGCTTAGTTTCAGGGGAGCTCCACGAGCAGTACTTC
CASSLVSGELHEQYF
>.|TRBV9|TRBJ2-2|.
TGTGCCAGCAGCCCTACGGGAATCGTCGGCACCGGGGAGCTGTTTTTT
CASSPTGIVGTGELFF
>.|TRBV10-3|TRBJ2-2|.
TGTGCCATCAGTGTCATACAGGGTCGGGGTGGCGGGGAGCTGTTTTTT
CAISVIQGRGGGELFF